These 2 T cell receptor beta chains were sequenced from one sample in a study of blood T cells in healthy people across ages. Through a sample-barcoded 5' primer and a J-beta primer mix, a second PCR was run for roughly 6 to 12 cycles. TCRdb reanalysed the 5' RACE reads using MiXCR and keeps one entry per CDR3 protein. The sample shows around 1,000,000 distinct CDR3 sequences, roughly 24% of them seen only once. The sample also formed part of further work on T cells of mothers and their children.

The sequencing sample was made of blood. The source of these receptors is a girl aged 2 to 10 in good health.

This chain joins TRBV20-1 and TRBJ2-5; D perhaps matches TRBD1 (5 bases). The V end lost 4 bases, the J end lost 2 bases, and 8 bases lay between the germline ends. The CDR3 has 12 residues. Per germline, CDR1 DFQATT and CDR2 SNEGSKA (reference sequence). CDR3 sequence reads: CSAIDRQETQYF. The CDR3, as DNA: TGCAGTGCTATAGACAGACAAGAGACCCAGTACTTC.

V and J are TRBV6-1 and TRBJ2-5; D gene unclear. CDR3 size: 12 residues. CDR1 is MNHNS and CDR2 is SASEGT in the germline V gene. V was trimmed by 6 bases and J by 7 bases, leaving 12 bases between them. The CDR3 loop is CASRVILGTQYF. The CDR3 region has the DNA TGTGCCAGCAGGGTAATACTTGGGACCCAGTACTTC.